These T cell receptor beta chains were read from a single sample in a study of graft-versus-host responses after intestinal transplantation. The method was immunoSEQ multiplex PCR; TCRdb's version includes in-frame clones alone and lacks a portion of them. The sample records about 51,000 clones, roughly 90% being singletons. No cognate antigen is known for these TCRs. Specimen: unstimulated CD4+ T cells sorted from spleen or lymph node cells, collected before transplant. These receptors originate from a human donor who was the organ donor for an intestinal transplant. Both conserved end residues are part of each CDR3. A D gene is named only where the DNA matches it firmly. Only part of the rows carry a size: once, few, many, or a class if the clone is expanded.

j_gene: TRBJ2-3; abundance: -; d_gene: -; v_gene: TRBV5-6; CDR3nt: TGTGCCAGCAGCTTCGACAGGACTGGCACAGATACGCAGTATTTT; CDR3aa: CASSFDRTGTDTQYF
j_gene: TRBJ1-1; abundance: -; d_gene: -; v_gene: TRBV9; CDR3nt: TGTGCCAGCAGCGTAGCCCCGGACACTGAAGCTTTCTTT; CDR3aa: CASSVAPDTEAFF
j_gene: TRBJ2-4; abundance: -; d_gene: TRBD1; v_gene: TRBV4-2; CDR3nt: TGTGCCAGCAGGGACAGGGAGGCAAACATTCAGTACTTC; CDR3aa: CASRDREANIQYF
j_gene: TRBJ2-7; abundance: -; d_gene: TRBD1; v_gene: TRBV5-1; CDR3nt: TGCGCCAGCAGCTTGGGCAGGGGGCTCTACGAGCAGTACTTC; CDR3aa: CASSLGRGLYEQYF
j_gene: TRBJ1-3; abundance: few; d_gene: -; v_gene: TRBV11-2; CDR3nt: TGTGCCAGCAGCATCGACACATCTCGAAACACCATATATTTT; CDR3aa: CASSIDTSRNTIYF
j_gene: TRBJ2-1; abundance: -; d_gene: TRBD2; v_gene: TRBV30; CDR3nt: TGTGCCTGGACCCCCGGCTTGGCGGGAGTCAATGAGCAGTTCTTC; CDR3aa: CAWTPGLAGVNEQFF
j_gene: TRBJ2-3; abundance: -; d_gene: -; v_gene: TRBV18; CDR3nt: TGTGCCAGCTCACCTCAGACTGCCACAGATACGCAGTATTTT; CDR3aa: CASSPQTATDTQYF
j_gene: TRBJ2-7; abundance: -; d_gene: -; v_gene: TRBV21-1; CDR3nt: TGTGCCAGCAGCAAAGTAGTCAGGTGGGGACTAGCGACAAGCCGCTACGAGCAGTACTTC; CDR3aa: CASSKVVRWGLATSRYEQYF
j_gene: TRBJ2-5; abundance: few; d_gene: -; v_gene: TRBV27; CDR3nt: TGTGCCAGCAGTAGGGGTAGCGGAGGGGCCATTGTGACCCAGTACTTC; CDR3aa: CASSRGSGGAIVTQYF
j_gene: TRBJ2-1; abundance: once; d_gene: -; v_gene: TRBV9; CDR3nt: TGTGCCAGCAGCGTAGCTATGGGGGCGGGAGTGAATGAGCAGTTCTTC; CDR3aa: CASSVAMGAGVNEQFF
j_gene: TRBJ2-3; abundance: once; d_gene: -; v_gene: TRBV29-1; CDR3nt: TGCAGCGTTGAAGAAGGAGCAGATACGCAGTATTTT; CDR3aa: CSVEEGADTQYF
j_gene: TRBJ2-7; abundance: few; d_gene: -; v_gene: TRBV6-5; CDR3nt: TGTGCCAGCAGTTATGCAGGAGGGCAGTACTTC; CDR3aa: CASSYAGGQYF
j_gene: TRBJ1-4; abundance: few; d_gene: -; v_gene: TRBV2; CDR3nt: TGTGCCAGCAGTGGTCCTGGCGCCGCAAGAGGTGATGAAAAACTGTTTTTT; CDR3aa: CASSGPGAARGDEKLFF
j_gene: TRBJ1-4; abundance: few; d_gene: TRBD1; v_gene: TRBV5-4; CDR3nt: TGTGCCAGCAGCAGACAGGGCCCCGCAACTAATGAAAAACTGTTTTTT; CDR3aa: CASSRQGPATNEKLFF
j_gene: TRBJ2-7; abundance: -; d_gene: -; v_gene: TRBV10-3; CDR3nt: TGTGCCATCAGTGGTCCGGACAGCTCCTCCTACGAGCAGTACTTC; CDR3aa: CAISGPDSSSYEQYF
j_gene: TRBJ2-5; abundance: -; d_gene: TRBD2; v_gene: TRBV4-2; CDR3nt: TGTGCCAGCAGCCCGCAAACTAGCGAGAGCCGGGAGACCCAGTACTTC; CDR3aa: CASSPQTSESRETQYF
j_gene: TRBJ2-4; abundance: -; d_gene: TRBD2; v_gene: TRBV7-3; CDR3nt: TGTGCCAGCAGCTTAGCGGGAGGGCCCAAAAACATTCAGTACTTC; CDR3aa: CASSLAGGPKNIQYF
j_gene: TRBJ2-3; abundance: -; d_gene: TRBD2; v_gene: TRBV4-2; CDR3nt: TGTGCCAGCGACCAAGGTTATCGGACTAGCTCTTTCAGTCGGGATACGCAGTATTTT; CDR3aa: CASDQGYRTSSFSRDTQYF
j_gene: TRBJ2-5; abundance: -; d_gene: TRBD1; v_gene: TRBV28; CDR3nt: TGTGCCAGCAGTACAGGGGGTAAGAGCCAAGAGACCCAGTACTTC; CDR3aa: CASSTGGKSQETQYF
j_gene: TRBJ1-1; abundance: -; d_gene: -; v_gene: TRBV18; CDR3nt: TGTGCCAGCTCACCACTTAAGGGGAAGGACACTGAAGCTTTCTTT; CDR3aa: CASSPLKGKDTEAFF
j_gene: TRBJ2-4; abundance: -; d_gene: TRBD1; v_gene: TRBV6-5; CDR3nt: TGTGCCAGCAGTTACCGAGGACAGGGAGTCAAAAACATTCAGTACTTC; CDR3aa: CASSYRGQGVKNIQYF
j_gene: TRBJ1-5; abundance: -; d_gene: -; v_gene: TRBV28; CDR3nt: TGTGCCAGCCGACTTCCTGGGTCTCAGCCCCAGCATTTT; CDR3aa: CASRLPGSQPQHF
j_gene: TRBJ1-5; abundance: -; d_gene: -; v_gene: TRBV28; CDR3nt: TGTGCCAGCAAACAATGGGCAGGGGTCGCGCCTAATCAGCCCCAGCATTTT; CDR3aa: CASKQWAGVAPNQPQHF
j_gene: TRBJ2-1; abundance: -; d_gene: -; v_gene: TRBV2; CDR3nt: TGTGCCAGCAGTCCCCCGCGGGATGAGCAGTTCTTC; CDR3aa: CASSPPRDEQFF
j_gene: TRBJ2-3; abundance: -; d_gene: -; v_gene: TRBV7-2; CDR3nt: TGTGCCAGCAGCCGTACTAGGGCAGATACGCAGTATTTT; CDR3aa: CASSRTRADTQYF
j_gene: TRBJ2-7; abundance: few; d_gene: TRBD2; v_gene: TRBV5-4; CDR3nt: TGTGCCAGCAGCCTTAGCGGGAGGACGATACACGAGCAGTACTTC; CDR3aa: CASSLSGRTIHEQYF
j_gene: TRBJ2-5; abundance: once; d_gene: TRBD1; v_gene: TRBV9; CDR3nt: TGTGCCAGCAGCCCCCGGACAGGGCTAGAAGAGACCCAGTACTTC; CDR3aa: CASSPRTGLEETQYF
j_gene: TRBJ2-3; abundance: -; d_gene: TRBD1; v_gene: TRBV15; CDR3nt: TGTGCCACCAGCAGAGAATGGACAGGGGGGAGCACAGATACGCAGTATTTT; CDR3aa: CATSREWTGGSTDTQYF
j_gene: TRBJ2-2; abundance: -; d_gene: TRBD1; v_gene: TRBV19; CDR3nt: TGTGCCAGTAGTAGCCCTGGGCAGGGGGCGGCCGGGGAGCTGTTTTTT; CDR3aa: CASSSPGQGAAGELFF
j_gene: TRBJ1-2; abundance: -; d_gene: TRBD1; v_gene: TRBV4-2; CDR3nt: TGTGCCAGCAGCCAAGACACAGGGGGTTCCAACTATGGCTACACCTTC; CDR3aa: CASSQDTGGSNYGYTF
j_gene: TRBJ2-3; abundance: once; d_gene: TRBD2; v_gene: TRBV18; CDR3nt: TGTGCCAGCTCACCAGCGCAGGCTAGCGGGAGAACAGATACGCAGTATTTT; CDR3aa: CASSPAQASGRTDTQYF
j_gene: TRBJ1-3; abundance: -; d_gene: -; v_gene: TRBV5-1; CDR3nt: TGCGCCAGCAGCCCGGACAGCGCTACTGGAAACACCATATATTTT; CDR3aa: CASSPDSATGNTIYF
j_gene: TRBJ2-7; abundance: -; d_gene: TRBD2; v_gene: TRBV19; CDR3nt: TGTGCCAGTAGTACCTCTTCACTAGCGGGAGGGCCGGATGAGCAGTACTTC; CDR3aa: CASSTSSLAGGPDEQYF
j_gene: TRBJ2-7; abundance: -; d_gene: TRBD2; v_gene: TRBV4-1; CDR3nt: TGCGCCAGCAGCCAATCCCGGACTAGTATTCCTCGCGAGCAGTACTTC; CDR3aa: CASSQSRTSIPREQYF
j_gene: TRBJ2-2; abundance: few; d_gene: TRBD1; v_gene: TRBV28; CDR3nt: TGTGCCAGCAGGGCCGGGACAGGGGAAACCGGGGAGCTGTTTTTT; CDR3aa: CASRAGTGETGELFF
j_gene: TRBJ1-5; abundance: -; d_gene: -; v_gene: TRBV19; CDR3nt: TGTGCCAGTTTACCAGGCTACAATCAGCCCCAGCATTTT; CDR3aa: CASLPGYNQPQHF
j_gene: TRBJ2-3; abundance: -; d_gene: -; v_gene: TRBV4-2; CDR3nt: TGTGCCAGCAGCCAGGACACATGGGGGGAAAGCACAGATACGCAGTATTTT; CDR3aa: CASSQDTWGESTDTQYF
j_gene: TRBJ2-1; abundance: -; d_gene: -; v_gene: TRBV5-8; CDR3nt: TGTGCCAGCAGCTCCCATGGACAGCGGAGCTCCTACAATGAGCAGTTCTTC; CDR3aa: CASSSHGQRSSYNEQFF
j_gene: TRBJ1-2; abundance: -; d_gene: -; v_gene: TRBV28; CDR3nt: TGTGCCAGCAGCCTGCTAGAGACTGGCTATGGCTACACCTTC; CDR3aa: CASSLLETGYGYTF
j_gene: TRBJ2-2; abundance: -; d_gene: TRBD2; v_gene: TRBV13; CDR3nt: TGTGCCAGCAGCGCCTCTAGCGGGAGCGCCGGGTCCGGGGAGCTGTTTTTT; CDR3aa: CASSASSGSAGSGELFF
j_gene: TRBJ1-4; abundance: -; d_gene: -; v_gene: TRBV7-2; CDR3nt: TGTGCCAGCAGCTTAGGGTCCTCGACAAAGGAAAAACTGTTTTTT; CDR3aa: CASSLGSSTKEKLFF
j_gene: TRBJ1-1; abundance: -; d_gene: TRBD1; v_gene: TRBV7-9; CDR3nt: TGTGCCAGCAGCTTAGCCGGGACAGGGGTTGAGAACACTGAAGCTTTCTTT; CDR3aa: CASSLAGTGVENTEAFF
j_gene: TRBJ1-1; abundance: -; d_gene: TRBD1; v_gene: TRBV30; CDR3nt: TGTGCCTGTGACCTCCAGGGGGAGTATGTTCCGAACACTGAAGCTTTCTTT; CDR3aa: CACDLQGEYVPNTEAFF
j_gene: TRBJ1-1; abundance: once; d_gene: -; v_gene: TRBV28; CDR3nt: TGTGCCAGCAATTCAGACAGAAGGACTGAAGCTTTCTTT; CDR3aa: CASNSDRRTEAFF
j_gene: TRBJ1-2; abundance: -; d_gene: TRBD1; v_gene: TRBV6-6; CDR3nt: TGTGCCAGCAGTTACGTTATAGGACAGGGGTTGTATGGCTACACCTTC; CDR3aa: CASSYVIGQGLYGYTF
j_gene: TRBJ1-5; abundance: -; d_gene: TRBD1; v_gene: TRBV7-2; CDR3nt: TGTGCCAGCAGCTACGGACAGGGGAGACAGCCCCAGCATTTT; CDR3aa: CASSYGQGRQPQHF
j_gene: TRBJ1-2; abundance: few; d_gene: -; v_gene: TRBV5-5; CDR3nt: TGTGCCAGCAGCTTGGGGGGGGGCGCCGACTATGGCTACACCTTC; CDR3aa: CASSLGGGADYGYTF
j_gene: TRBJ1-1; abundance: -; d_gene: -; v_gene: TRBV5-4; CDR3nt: TGTGCCAGCAGCTTGGATCTGGGCGCGAACACTGAAGCTTTCTTT; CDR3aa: CASSLDLGANTEAFF
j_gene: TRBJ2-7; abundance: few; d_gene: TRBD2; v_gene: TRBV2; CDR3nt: TGTGCCAGCAGACTAGCGGGCTACGAGCAGTACTTC; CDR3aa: CASRLAGYEQYF
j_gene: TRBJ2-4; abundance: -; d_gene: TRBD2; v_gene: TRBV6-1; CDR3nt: TGTGCCAGCAGTGAATTTTATACTAGCGGGAGGGGGACCAAAAACATTCAGTACTTC; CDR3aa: CASSEFYTSGRGTKNIQYF
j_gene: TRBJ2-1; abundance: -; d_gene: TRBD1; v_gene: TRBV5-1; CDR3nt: TGCGCCAGCAGCTGGGGACAGGGCAAGGGGGAGGGCCCCTACAATGAGCAGTTCTTC; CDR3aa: CASSWGQGKGEGPYNEQFF
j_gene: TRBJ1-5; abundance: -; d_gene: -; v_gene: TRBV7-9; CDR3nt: TGTGCCAGCAGCTTGTCCGGGGTAGGTCAGCCCCAGCATTTT; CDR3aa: CASSLSGVGQPQHF
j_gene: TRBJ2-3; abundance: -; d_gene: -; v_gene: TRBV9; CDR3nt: TGTGCCAGCAGCGTAGATCGGGGGACAGATACGCAGTATTTT; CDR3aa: CASSVDRGTDTQYF
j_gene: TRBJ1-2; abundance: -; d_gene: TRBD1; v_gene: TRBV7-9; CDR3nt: TGTGCCAGCAGCTCAGGACAGGGGGCTATTAATGGCTACACCTTC; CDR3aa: CASSSGQGAINGYTF